The clone carrying this T cell receptor beta chain was seen many times. CDR3 length: 16 amino acids. From germline, CDR1 is DFQATT and CDR2 SNEGSKA (reference sequence). The V gene lost 2 bases and the J gene lost 2 bases, with 16 bases spanning the gap. Each CDR3 protein is one row after TCRdb ran MiXCR on the RT-PCR reads. This table has about 230,000 distinct CDR3 sequences, 12% to 15% appearing once. This record comes from a study of patients and donors after allogeneic stem cell transplantation. The chain carries TRBV20-1 and TRBJ2-1, with D tentatively TRBD1 (5 bases). The sequencing sample was made of blood, either unsorted or a sorted T cell fraction (not recorded which). This TCR derives from a human donor who was either an allogeneic HSCT recipient or a stem cell or donor lymphocyte infusion donor (not recorded which). It is not recorded whose cells these are; they may come from a transplant donor. The CDR3, as DNA: TGCAGTGCTAGATCCCCCTTGGGGCCCCCCTACAATGAGCAGTTCTTC. The encoded protein is CSARSPLGPPYNEQFF.